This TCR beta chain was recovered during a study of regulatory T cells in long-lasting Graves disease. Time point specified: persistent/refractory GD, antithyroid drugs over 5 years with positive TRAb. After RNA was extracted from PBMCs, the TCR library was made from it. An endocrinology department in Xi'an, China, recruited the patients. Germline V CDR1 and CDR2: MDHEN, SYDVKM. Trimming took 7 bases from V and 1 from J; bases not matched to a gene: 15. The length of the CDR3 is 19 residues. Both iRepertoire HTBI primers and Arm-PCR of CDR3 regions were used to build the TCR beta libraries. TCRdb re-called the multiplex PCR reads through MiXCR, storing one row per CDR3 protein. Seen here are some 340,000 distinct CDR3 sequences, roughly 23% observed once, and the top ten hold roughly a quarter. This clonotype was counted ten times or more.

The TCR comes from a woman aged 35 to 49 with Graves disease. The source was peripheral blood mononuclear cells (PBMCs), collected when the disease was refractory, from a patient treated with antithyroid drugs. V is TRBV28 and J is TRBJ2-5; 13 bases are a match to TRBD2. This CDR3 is CASNSPWTSGSWGQETQYF. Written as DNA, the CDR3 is TGTGCCAGCAATTCCCCTTGGACTAGCGGGAGTTGGGGCCAAGAGACCCAGTACTTC.